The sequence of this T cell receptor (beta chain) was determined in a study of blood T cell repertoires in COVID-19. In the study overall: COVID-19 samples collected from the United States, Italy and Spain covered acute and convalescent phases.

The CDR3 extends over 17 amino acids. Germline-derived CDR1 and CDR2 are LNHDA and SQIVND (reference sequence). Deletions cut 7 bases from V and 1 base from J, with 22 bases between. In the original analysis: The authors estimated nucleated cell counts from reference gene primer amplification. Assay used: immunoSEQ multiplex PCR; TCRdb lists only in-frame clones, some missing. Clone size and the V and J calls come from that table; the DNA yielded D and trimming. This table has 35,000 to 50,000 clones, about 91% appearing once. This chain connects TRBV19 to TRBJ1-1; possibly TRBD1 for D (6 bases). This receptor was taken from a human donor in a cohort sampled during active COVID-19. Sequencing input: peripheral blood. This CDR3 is CASKVYTGRVANTEAFF. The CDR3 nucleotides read TGTGCCAGTAAAGTTTATACAGGGAGAGTTGCGAACACTGAAGCTTTCTTT.